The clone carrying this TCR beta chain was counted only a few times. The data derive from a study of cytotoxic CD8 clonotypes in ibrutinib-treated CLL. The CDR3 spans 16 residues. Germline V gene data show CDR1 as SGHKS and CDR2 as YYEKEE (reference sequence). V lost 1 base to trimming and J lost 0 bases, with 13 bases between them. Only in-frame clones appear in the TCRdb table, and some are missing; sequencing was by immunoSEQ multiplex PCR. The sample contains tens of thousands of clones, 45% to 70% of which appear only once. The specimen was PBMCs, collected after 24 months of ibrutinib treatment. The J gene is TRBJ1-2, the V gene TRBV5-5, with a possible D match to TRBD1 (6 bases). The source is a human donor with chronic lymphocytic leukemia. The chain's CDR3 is CASSLIAGATNYGYTF. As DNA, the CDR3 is TGTGCCAGCAGCTTGATCGCAGGGGCGACTAACTATGGCTACACCTTC.